One TCR beta chain is described in this entry. Its specificity is not known. Trimming took 1 base from V and 4 from J; bases not matched to a gene: 2. Germline V gene sequence: CDR1 SGHTA, CDR2 FQGNSA. This CDR3 has 16 amino acids. These data come from a study of shared clonotypes between healthy human individuals. Study overall: For every donor, three CD4 naive, three CD4 memory, two CD8 naive and one CD8 memory plates were used. General study findings and limits: With several donors compared, roughly 5% of naive CD4 clonotypes were shared. Generally, estimated richness proved larger in naive subsets than it did in memory subsets.

Samples underwent the assay at deep level. Profiled with immunoSEQ multiplex PCR; TCRdb holds only in-frame clones, not every one. The data hold about 340,000 clones, with around 79% observed a single time. This receptor was obtained from a man aged 30-40 years in good health. Sequencing was performed on memory CD4+ T cells sorted from blood. Subset defined: CD45RA-negative fraction. The V and J genes are TRBV7-2 and TRBJ2-1; 12 bases fit TRBD2. The CDR3 DNA sequence: TGTGCCAGCAGCTTAGACGGGACTAGCGGGTACAATGAGCAGTTCTTC. This sequence encodes CASSLDGTSGYNEQFF. Based on the CDR3 plus reference TRBV7-2 and TRBJ2-1, the full variable domain is GAGVSQSPSNKVTEKGKDVELRCDPISGHTALYWYRQSLGQGLEFLIYFQGNSAPDKSGLPSDRFSAERTGGSVSTLTIQRTQQEDSAVYLCASSLDGTSGYNEQFFGPGTRLTVL.